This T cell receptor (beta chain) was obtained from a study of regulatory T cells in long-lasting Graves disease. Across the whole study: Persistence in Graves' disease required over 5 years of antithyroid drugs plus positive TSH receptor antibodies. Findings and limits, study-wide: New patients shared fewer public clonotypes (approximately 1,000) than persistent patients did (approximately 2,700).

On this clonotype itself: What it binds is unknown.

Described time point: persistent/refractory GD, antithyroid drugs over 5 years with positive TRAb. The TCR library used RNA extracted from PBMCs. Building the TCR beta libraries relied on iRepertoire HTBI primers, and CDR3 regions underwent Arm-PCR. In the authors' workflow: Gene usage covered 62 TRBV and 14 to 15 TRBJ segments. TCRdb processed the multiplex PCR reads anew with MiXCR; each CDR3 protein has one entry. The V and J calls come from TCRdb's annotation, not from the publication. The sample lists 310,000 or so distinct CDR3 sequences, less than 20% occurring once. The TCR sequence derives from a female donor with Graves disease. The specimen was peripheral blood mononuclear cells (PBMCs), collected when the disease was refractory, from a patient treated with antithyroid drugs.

The CDR3 is CASSITVLGDGELFF. In DNA form, the CDR3 reads TGTGCCAGTAGTATTACGGTTTTAGGTGACGGGGAGCTGTTTTTT. The gene calls are TRBV19 and TRBJ2-2, with D unclear. From germline, CDR1 is LNHDA and CDR2 SQIVND (reference sequence). V lost 3 bases and J 7 bases, leaving 15 bases between the germline ends. This CDR3 has 15 residues.